A single sample is the source of the 13 T cell receptor beta chains below, sequenced in a study of T cells in Graves' hyperthyroidism and ophthalmopathy (dated by TCRdb to the late 2010s). The protocol used for the library was multiplex PCR. The sequencer was an Illumina HiSeq 2000. TCR beta CDR3 regions were amplified from RNA transcripts. A first-round RT-PCR of the TCR CDR3 used the HTBI primer set with the Qiagen OneStep RT-PCR kit. Using fastp at Q25 and MiXCR, TCRdb reprocessed the public reads and kept productive beta chains. Rows matching on CDR3 protein sequence are summarized as one entry with the most common DNA and genes. The sample table shows 800,000 or so distinct CDR3 sequences, and approximately 40% are seen once. Together, the top ten hold 7.5% to 9.5% of the sample. The specimen was blood. The source is a man aged 18 to 35 with Graves' hyperthyroidism.

This clonotype was found a few times. The V call is TRBV20-1, the J call TRBJ2-5; the D is unclear. This CDR3 is 12 amino acids long. The ends were cut back, 2 bases at V and 5 bases at J, with 9 bases in the middle. CDR1 and CDR2 from the germline V gene are DFQATT and SNEGSKA (reference sequence). CDR3 coding DNA: TGCAGTGCTAGAAGGGCTTCGGAGACCCAGTACTTC. Protein sequence: CSARRASETQYF.

This clonotype was detected a few times. The CDR3 DNA sequence: TGTGCCAGCAGTTTGAAGGCCAATCAGCCCCAGCATTTT. It is translated as CASSLKANQPQHF. The chain joins TRBV6-5 to TRBJ1-5; unclear D gene. Germline values: CDR1 MNHEY, CDR2 SVGAGI. V was trimmed by 4 bases and J by 3 bases, leaving 7 bases between them. CDR3 length: 13 amino acids.

In regard to this clonotype: This may be a read error: a much more frequent sequence differs by one nucleotide. The chain recombines TRBV7-7 with TRBJ2-2; possible D gene TRBD2, 6 bases. This CDR3 has 15 amino acids. CDR1 and CDR2 from the germline V gene are SSHAT and FNYEAQ (reference sequence). CDR3 residues: CASSLSYTGAGELFF. The DNA for the CDR3 is TGTGCTAGCAGCTTATCCTACACGGGAGCCGGGGAGCTGTTTTTT.

This clonotype was detected many times. The chain uses TRBV5-6 and TRBJ1-4; 8 bases align to TRBD1. The CDR3 runs 16 residues. V lost 2 bases, J lost 7 bases, and 10 bases stayed unmatched. The germline V gene has CDR1 SGHDT and CDR2 YYEEEE. The CDR3 protein is CASSFGDGQGSEKLFF. CDR3 sequence (DNA): TGTGCCAGCAGCTTTGGCGACGGACAGGGTAGTGAAAAACTGTTTTTT.

The V and J genes are TRBV10-3 and TRBJ1-1; 8 positions agree with TRBD1. V shed 5 bases, J shed 7 bases, and the junction held 12 bases outside the gene matches. Germline CDR1 ENHRY, CDR2 SYGVKD. The CDR3 length is 15 residues. Written as DNA, the CDR3 is TGTGCCATCAGTTTCGCGACAGGGGCGAACGGTGAAGCTTTCTTT. Encoded protein: CAISFATGANGEAFF.

This chain connects TRBV29-1 to TRBJ2-7, with D uncertain. There are 13 residues in the CDR3. The germline CDR1 and CDR2 sequences are SQVTM and ANQGSEA. With 3 bases removed from V and 9 bases from J, the gap between germline ends came to 18 bases. CDR3 bases: TGCAGCGTTGAGGATCGGAGTGAGACCCTGCAGTACTTC. Amino acid sequence: CSVEDRSETLQYF.

V and J are TRBV15 and TRBJ1-2; the match to TRBD1 covers 7 bases. This CDR3 has 14 amino acids. Trimming took 3 bases from V and 2 from J; bases not matched to a gene: 3. Germline CDR1 and CDR2: LNHNV and YYDKDF (reference sequence). CDR3 protein: CATSSQGQNYGYTF. The DNA of the CDR3 is TGTGCCACCAGCAGTCAGGGACAGAACTATGGCTACACCTTC.

The V call is TRBV7-9, the J call TRBJ1-1, with D hard to call. The CDR3 runs to 14 residues. V lost 5 bases to trimming and J lost 5 bases, with 15 bases between them. CDR1 is SEHNR, CDR2 FQNEAQ, per germline (reference sequence). The chain's CDR3 is CASSQDNGMTEAFF. The CDR3 coding sequence is TGTGCCAGCAGCCAAGATAATGGAATGACTGAAGCTTTCTTT.

The chain recombines TRBV7-2 with TRBJ2-7; 9 bases are shared with TRBD1. There are 16 residues in the CDR3. After removal of 6 bases from V and 5 bases from J, the junction contained 14 bases not matched to a gene. Germline CDR1 reads SGHTA; CDR2 reads FQGNSA. CDR3 bases: TGTGCCAGCAGTTTTAGCGGACAGGGGTGGATCAACGAGCAGTACTTC. Translated: CASSFSGQGWINEQYF.

In DNA, the CDR3 is TGTGCCAGCAGGGACTACCGGGGATATGGAAACACCATATATTTT. Its protein product is CASRDYRGYGNTIYF. The chain combines TRBV7-9 with TRBJ1-3; D ambiguous. This CDR3 spans 15 amino acids. Trimming pared 6 bases from V and 3 bases from J, leaving 15 bases between. CDR1 SEHNR and CDR2 FQNEAQ come from the germline V gene (reference sequence).

Notes on this clonotype: Since a much larger clone is just one base distant, this may be a read error. The V gene is TRBV2, the J gene TRBJ1-1; 7 bases map to TRBD1. CDR1 is SNHLY and CDR2 is FYNNEI in the germline V gene. The CDR3 covers 14 residues. CDR3 sequence reads: CVSLKGGVNTEAFF. The CDR3 DNA reads as TGTGTCAGCCTGAAAGGGGGCGTGAACACTGAAGCTTTCTTT.

This clonotype was observed many times. CDR3 residues: CSAREFGDNSPLHF. The CDR3 nucleotides read TGCAGTGCTAGAGAGTTCGGCGATAATTCACCCCTCCACTTT. The chain is built from TRBV20-1 and TRBJ1-6; D remains ambiguous. CDR1 is DFQATT, CDR2 SNEGSKA, per germline (reference sequence). The CDR3 totals 14 residues. Trimming took off 0 bases at V and 5 bases at J, with 8 bases between the two ends.

In this sample, this clonotype turned up many times. The chain couples TRBV4-1 to TRBJ1-1, with no clear D. V dropped 3 bases and J dropped 5 bases, with 16 bases sitting between them. Germline CDR1 MGHRA, CDR2 YSYEKL. CDR3 length: 15 amino acids. The CDR3 region is CASSQVADTSTEAFF. CDR3 DNA: TGCGCCAGCAGCCAGGTGGCTGACACGTCAACTGAAGCTTTCTTT.